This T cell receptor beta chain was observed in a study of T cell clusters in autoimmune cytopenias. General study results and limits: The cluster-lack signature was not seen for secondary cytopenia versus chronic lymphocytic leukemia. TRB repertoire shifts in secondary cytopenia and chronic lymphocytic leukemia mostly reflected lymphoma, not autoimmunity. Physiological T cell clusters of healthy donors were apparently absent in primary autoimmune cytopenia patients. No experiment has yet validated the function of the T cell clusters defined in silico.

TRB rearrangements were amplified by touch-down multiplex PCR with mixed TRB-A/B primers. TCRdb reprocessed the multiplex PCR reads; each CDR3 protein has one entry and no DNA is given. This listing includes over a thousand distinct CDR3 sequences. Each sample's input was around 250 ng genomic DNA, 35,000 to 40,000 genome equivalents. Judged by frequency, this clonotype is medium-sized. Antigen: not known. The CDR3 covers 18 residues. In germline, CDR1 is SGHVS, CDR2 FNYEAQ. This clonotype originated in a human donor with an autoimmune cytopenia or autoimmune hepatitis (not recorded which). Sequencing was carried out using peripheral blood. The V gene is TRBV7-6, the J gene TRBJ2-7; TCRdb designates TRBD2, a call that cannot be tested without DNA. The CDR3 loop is CASSPRTSGTILTYEQYF.